Below are 7 T cell receptor beta chains sequenced from a single sample in a study of cytotoxic CD8 clonotypes in ibrutinib-treated CLL. The repertoire was sequenced with immunoSEQ multiplex PCR; TCRdb's copy has only in-frame clones and lacks some. The data contain nearly 100,000 clones, approximately 78% of them singletons. The sample consisted of PBMCs, taken after 12 months of ibrutinib treatment. Receptor source: a human donor with chronic lymphocytic leukemia.

J is TRBJ2-3 and V is TRBV5-1; TRBD2 matches at 9 bases. V lost 4 bases to trimming and J lost 1 base; unmatched junction nucleotides: 4. Germline values: CDR1 SGHRS, CDR2 YFSETQ. The CDR3 runs to 15 residues. The CDR3, as DNA: TGCGCCAGCAGCCCACGGACTAGCGGCACAGATACGCAGTATTTT. This encodes CASSPRTSGTDTQYF.

This clone has a single count. The chain has TRBV10-1 and TRBJ1-4; D is unclear. This CDR3 comprises 12 residues. Per germline, CDR1 WNHNN and CDR2 SYGVQD (reference sequence). V was trimmed by 8 bases and J by 2 bases, leaving 6 bases between them. The CDR3 protein is CASPATNEKLFF. Written as DNA, the CDR3 is TGCGCCAGCCCGGCCACTAATGAAAAACTGTTTTTT.

This clone was observed a single time. V usage is TRBV20-1 and J usage is TRBJ1-1; D remains ambiguous. Germline V gives CDR1 DFQATT, CDR2 SNEGSKA (reference sequence). This CDR3 is 11 amino acids long. The V end was cut by 7 bases, the J end by 1 base, with 7 bases between. The CDR3 here is CSGATNTEAFF. As DNA, the CDR3 is TGCAGTGGAGCGACGAACACTGAAGCTTTCTTT.

This clone was picked up a small number of times. This sequence joins TRBV25-1 and TRBJ2-6; 7 nucleotides align to TRBD1. The germline V gene encodes CDR1 MGHDK and CDR2 SYGVNS. Trimming took 5 bases from V and 2 from J; bases not matched to a gene: 3. The length of the CDR3 is 15 residues. The DNA for the CDR3 is TGTGCCAGCAGTAGACAGGGTACTGGGGCCAACGTCCTGACTTTC. Its protein is CASSRQGTGANVLTF.

This sequence joins TRBV5-4 and TRBJ2-3, with 11 nucleotides matching TRBD2. Germline CDR1 reads SGHNT; CDR2 reads YYREEE (reference sequence). V dropped 5 bases and J dropped 1; count of bases not matched to a gene: 3. This CDR3 region has 15 residues. CDR3 bases: TGTGCCAGCAGACCGGGACTAGCGGGCACAGATACGCAGTATTTT. Its translation is CASRPGLAGTDTQYF.

The chain couples TRBV25-1 to TRBJ1-6; D is possibly TRBD1 (5 bases). This CDR3 comprises 15 residues. Trimming took off 7 bases at V and 6 bases at J, with 16 bases between the two ends. CDR1 and CDR2 (germline): MGHDK, SYGVNS. The CDR3 DNA follows: TGTGCCAGCAATCAAAGGGGTTTAGGTAATTCACCCCTCCACTTT. Translated: CASNQRGLGNSPLHF. Supplemented by reference TRBV25-1 and TRBJ1-6, the full variable domain reads EADIYQTPRYLVIGTGKKITLECSQTMGHDKMYWYQQDPGMELHLIHYSYGVNSTEKGDLSSESTVSRIRTEHFPLTLESARPSHTSQYLCASNQRGLGNSPLHFGNGTRLTVT.

This clone was seen a few times. V usage is TRBV30 and J usage is TRBJ2-3; D may be TRBD2 (6 bases). Germline V gene data show CDR1 as GTSNPN and CDR2 as SVGIG (reference sequence). V gave up 4 bases and J gave up 3 bases, with 17 bases separating them. The CDR3 loop spans 15 amino acids. CDR3 amino acids: CAWNVGAGGTDTQYF. The CDR3 DNA reads TGTGCCTGGAATGTTGGGGCCGGGGGAACAGATACGCAGTATTTT.